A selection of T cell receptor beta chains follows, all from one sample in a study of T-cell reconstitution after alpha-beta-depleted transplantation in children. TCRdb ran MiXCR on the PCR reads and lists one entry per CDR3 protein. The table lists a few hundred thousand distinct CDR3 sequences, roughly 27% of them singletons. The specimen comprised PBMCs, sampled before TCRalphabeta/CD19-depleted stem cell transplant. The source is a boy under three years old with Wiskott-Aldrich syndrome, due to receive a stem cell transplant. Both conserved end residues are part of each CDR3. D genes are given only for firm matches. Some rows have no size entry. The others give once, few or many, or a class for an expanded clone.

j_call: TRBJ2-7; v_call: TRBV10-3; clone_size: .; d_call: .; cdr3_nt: TGTGCCATTGGGACACGGGAAACCTACGAGCAGTACTTC; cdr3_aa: CAIGTRETYEQYF
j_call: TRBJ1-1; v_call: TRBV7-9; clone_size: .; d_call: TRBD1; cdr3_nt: TGTGCCAGCAGCCCCGCGGCAGGGGGGGCTTTCTTT; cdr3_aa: CASSPAAGGAFF
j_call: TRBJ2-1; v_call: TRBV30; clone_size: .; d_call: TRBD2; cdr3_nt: TGTGCCTCCGGGGGGGAAAATGAGCAGTTCTTC; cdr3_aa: CASGGENEQFF
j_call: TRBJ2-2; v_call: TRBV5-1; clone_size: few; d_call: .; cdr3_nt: TGCGCCAGCAGCTTGGCGGTGGGGAAGAACACCGGGGAGCTGTTTTTT; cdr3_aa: CASSLAVGKNTGELFF
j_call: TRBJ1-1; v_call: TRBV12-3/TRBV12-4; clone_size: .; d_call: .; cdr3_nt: TGTGCCAGCAGTTTAGCTCCGGGGGCCACTGAAGCTTTCTTT; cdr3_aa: CASSLAPGATEAFF
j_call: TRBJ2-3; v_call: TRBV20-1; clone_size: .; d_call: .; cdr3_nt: TGCAGTGCTACCTGGACCACTAGCACAGATACGCAGTATTTT; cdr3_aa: CSATWTTSTDTQYF
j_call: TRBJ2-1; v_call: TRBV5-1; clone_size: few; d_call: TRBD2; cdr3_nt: TGCGCCAGCAGCTCGGAAGGGACTAGCGGGAGTAGTCAGTTCTTC; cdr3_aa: CASSSEGTSGSSQFF
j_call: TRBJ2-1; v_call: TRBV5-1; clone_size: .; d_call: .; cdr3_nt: TGCGCCAGCAGCTTGCTTGGACTCGTCTCCTACAATGAGCAGTTCTTC; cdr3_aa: CASSLLGLVSYNEQFF
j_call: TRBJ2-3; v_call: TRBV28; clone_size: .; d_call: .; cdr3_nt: TGTGCCAGCAGCCTATCCGACCCAGATACGCAGTATTTT; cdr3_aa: CASSLSDPDTQYF
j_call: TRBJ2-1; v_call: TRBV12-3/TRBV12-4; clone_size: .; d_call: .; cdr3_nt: TGTGCCAGCAGAGGGCGGCTAGCAAGCGCGGAAAGGCAGTTCTTC; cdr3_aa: CASRGRLASAERQFF
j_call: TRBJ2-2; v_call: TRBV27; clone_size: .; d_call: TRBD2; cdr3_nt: TGTGCCAGCCCCTTTAAGCGGCTAGCGGGACTAGAAAGGGAGCTGTTTTTT; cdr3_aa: CASPFKRLAGLERELFF
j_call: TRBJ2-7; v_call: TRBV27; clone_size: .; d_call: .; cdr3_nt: TGTGCCAGCAGTTTTCTCCGGGACAACTACGAGCAGTACTTC; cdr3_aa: CASSFLRDNYEQYF
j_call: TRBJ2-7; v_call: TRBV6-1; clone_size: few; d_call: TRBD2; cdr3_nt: TGTGCCGCAAGAGATTGGCTAGCGGGAGGGCCATCCTACGAGCAGTACTTC; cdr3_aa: CAARDWLAGGPSYEQYF
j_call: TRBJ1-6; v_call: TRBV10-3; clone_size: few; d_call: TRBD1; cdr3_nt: TGTGCCATCAGACAGGGGGCGGGCGTTTCACCCCTCCACTTT; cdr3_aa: CAIRQGAGVSPLHF
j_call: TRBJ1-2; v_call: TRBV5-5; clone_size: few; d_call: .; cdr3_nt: TGTGCCAGCAGCTTGATTGCAGGGAACTATGGCTACACCTTC; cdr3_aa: CASSLIAGNYGYTF
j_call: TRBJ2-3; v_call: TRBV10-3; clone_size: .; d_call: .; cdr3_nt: TGTGCCATCAGTGAGTCTAGCGGAGGATCATCTAGCACAGATACGCAGTATTTT; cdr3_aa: CAISESSGGSSSTDTQYF
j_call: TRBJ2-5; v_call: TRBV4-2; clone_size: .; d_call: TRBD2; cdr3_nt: TGTGCCAGCAGCCAAGAACGGGCTAGCGGGAGTGGAGAGACCCAGTACTTC; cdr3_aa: CASSQERASGSGETQYF
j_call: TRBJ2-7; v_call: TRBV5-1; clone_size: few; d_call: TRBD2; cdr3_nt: TGCGCCAGCAGCTCAACTAGCGCCCACGAGCAGTACTTC; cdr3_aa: CASSSTSAHEQYF
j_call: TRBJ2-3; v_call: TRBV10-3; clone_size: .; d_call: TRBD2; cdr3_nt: TGTGCCATCAGTGAGGCGGCTAGCGGGAGGACAGATACGCAGTATTTT; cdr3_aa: CAISEAASGRTDTQYF
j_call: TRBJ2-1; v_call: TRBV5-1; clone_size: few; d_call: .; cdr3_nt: TGCGCCAGCAGCTTGGCTGCTCAAAACAATGAGCAGTTCTTC; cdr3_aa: CASSLAAQNNEQFF
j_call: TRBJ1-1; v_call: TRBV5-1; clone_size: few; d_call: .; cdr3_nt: TGTGCCAGTAGTTTAAGAGGCAGGGAGAACACTGAAGCTTTCTTT; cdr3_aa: CASSLRGRENTEAFF
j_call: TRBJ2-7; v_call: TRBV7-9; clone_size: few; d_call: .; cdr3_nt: TGTGCCAGCAGGGAAAGGGGCGAGCAGTACTTC; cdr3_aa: CASRERGEQYF
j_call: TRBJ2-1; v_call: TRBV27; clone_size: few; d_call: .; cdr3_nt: TGTGCCAGCTCAGTTGGCAGGGAAAGGGGCAATGAGCAGTTCTTC; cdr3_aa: CASSVGRERGNEQFF
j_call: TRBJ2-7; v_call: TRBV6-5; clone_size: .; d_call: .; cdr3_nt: TGTGCCAGCAGATTAGACAGATTCATCAGCTACGAGCAGTACTTC; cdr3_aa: CASRLDRFISYEQYF
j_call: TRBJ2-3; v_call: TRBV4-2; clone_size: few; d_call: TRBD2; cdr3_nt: TGTGCCAGCAGCCAACTCCTAGCGGGAGTGCCAGATACGCAGTATTTT; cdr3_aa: CASSQLLAGVPDTQYF
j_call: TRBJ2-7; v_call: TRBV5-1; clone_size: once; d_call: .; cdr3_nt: TGCGCCAGCAGCTTGGGGCTTCCACGGTCGAGCTCCTACGAGCAGTACTTC; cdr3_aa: CASSLGLPRSSSYEQYF
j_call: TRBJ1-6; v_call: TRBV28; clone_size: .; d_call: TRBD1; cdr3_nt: TGTGCCAGCACCGAGGGACAGGGCGGAAATTCACCCCTCCACTTT; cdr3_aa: CASTEGQGGNSPLHF
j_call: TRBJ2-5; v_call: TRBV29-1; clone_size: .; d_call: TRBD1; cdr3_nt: TGCAGCGTCCCCGACAGGGGTCAAGAGACCCAGTACTTC; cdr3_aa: CSVPDRGQETQYF
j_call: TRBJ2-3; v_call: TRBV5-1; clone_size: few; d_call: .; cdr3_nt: TGCGCCAGCAGCTTGGAGGAGCAAAACACAGATACGCAGTATTTT; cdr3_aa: CASSLEEQNTDTQYF
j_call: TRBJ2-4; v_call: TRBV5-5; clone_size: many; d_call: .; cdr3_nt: TGTGCCAGCAGCTCCGGAACCTTAGCCAAAAACATTCAGTACTTC; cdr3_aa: CASSSGTLAKNIQYF
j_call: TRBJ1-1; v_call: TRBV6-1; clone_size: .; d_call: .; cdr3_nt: TGTGCCAGCAGCTCAGTATCAAAGAACAGCTTCATGAACACTGAAGCTTTCTTT; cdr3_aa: CASSSVSKNSFMNTEAFF
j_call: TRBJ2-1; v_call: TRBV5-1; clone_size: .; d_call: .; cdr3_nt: TGCGCCAGCAGCTTGGTAACTCTTTCCTACAATGAGCAGTTCTTC; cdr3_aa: CASSLVTLSYNEQFF
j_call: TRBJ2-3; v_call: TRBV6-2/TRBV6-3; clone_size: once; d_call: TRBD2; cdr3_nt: TGTGCCAGCAGTTACTCCCTACGGGACAGGGGACGACTAGCGGGGGAGGTAGATACGCAGTATTTT; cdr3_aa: CASSYSLRDRGRLAGEVDTQYF
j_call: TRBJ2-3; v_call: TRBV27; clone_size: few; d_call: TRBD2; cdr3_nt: TGTGCCAGCAGTCCATGGACTAGCGGGAGGGCCGACACGCAGTATTTT; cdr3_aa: CASSPWTSGRADTQYF
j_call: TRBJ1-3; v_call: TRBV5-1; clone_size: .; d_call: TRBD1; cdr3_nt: TGCGCCAGCAGCTTGGGGACAGGGCCGCGAGGCACCATATATTTT; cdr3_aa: CASSLGTGPRGTIYF
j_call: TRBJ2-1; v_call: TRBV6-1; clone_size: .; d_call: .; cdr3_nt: TGTGCCACCCGGGAAGTAAGGGGCTCCTACAATGAGCAGTTCTTC; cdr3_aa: CATREVRGSYNEQFF
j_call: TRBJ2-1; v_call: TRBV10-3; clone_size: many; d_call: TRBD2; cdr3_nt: TGTGCCATCACCGATACTAGCGGGCTAAACAATGAGCAGTTCTTC; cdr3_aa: CAITDTSGLNNEQFF
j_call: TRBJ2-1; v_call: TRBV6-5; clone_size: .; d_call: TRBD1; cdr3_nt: TGTGCCAGCAGTTTGGGACAGAGCTCCTACACTGAGCAGTTCTTC; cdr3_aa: CASSLGQSSYTEQFF
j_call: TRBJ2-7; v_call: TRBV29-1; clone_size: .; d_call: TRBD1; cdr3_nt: TGCAGCGTCGCGGGACAGGGTTTTGGCGAGCAGTACTTC; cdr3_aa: CSVAGQGFGEQYF
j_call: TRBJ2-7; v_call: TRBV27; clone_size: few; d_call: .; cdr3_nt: TGTGCCAGCAGTTTATATGCGTGTGGGGCTATGCGAGAGAGTCGTGGTGAGCAGTACTTC; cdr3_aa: CASSLYACGAMRESRGEQYF